This TCR beta chain is drawn from a study of human T cells and chemical hapten exposure (dated by TCRdb to about 2021). In the study overall: For sensitization, 2% DPC in acetone was applied to an approximately 2 cm by approximately 2 cm area of upper inner arm skin. Patch testing on the upper back used Finn chambers containing 0.01% DPC, with scoring done after 6 days according to International Contact Dermatitis Research Group standards. Blood was sampled from patients pre-sensitization (week 0) and at 2, 6 and about 24 weeks after DPC sensitization. The study tracked peripheral blood TCR repertoire changes in vivo during primary and secondary sensitization to the hapten diphenylcyclopropenone (DPC) in alopecia patients. Patients additionally received weekly therapeutic DPC doses to the scalp throughout the roughly 23-week study period. About 30 alopecia patients provided blood for TCR sequencing at one to four time points (pre-sensitization, 2, 6 and 24 weeks). The patient cohort, mostly female, included alopecia areata with under or over 50% scalp involvement, alopecia totalis and alopecia universalis. The libraries were sequenced as a pool, and the TCR yield per sample differed mostly because of small variations in library volumes within the pool.

The time point tag for this specimen amounts to: pre-sensitization, week 0. The treatment or condition label here, explained by the study, means: therapeutic diphenylcyclopropenone sensitization with weekly scalp DPC. Blood at each patch-test visit was drawn before the patch test was applied. To be eligible, patients had to be aged 18 to 70, diagnosed with alopecia and judged suitable for DPC therapy, while pregnant patients were excluded. Total RNA was extracted from unfractionated whole blood that had been collected in Tempus Blood RNA tubes. Comment on this clonotype: What this receptor recognizes is not known. The input lacks base qualities; no much larger clone sits a single base away.

Study-level results and caveats: DPC sensitization did not change how many TCRs were above 1 in 1000 frequency, and no evidence was found of alterations in global repertoire structure. Because all patients had alopecia, a presumed autoimmune disease, the immune response of the patients might differ from that of healthy individuals. Repeated subsampling changed both the strength of the expansion versus patch-test correlation and the threshold at which the correlation became significant. The number of PT1 expanded TCRs positively correlated with patch test score, significant at thresholds 8, 16 and 32 but not 4. Compared with pre-sensitization or healthy control sets, expanded TCRs formed significantly more large CDR3 similarity clusters, which is consistent with antigen-driven responses.

Its CDR3 holds 14 amino acids, cysteine through phenylalanine. CDR3 DNA only is kept here, 42 bases in frame from base 1. For this chain, trimming is 4 bases at the V end and 8 bases at the J end, and the number of junction bases without a gene match is 5. From a lookup of the germline V gene, CDR1 and CDR2 are KGHDR and SFDVKD. The library relied on RACE. Sequenced on a NextSeq 500. Library preparation attached unique molecular identifiers to individual cDNA molecules for quantitative, reproducible TCR counting. For every blood RNA sample, sequencing covered both the TCR alpha and TCR beta chains. The paper's processing steps were these. Samples had a median of about 96,000 TCRs, with a range from about 23,224 to 700,000. The Decombinator software suite was used to annotate the V, J and CDR3 of the TCR reads. Every sample was subsampled to the same number of TCRs (28,000) for the PS versus PT1 abundance plots. Expanded TCRs were defined as absent before sensitization and observed at least eight times at the 2-week time point. TCRdb trimmed public reads at Q25 via fastp, called clones via MiXCR and kept in-frame beta chains. Records with the same CDR3 protein are collapsed into one entry carrying the most frequent genes and DNA. The V and J calls were not made by the authors but by TCRdb's processing. Across this sample there are roughly 50,000 distinct CDR3 sequences, with 9.5% to 10% seen only once. The ten largest clones capture around 10% of the sample.

The sequencing here drew on whole blood, taken in connection with sensitization to the hapten diphenylcyclopropenone (DPC). This TCR came from a man aged 35 to 55 with alopecia areata. Some clones in this sample may be carry-over from other donors' samples. Here the chain combines TRBV24-1 and TRBJ2-1, and 9 junctional nucleotides match TRBD1. In nucleotides, the sequence is TGTGCCACCAGTGAGCGTACAGGGGGCCATGAGCAGTTCTTC. Its protein product is CATSERTGGHEQFF.